One sample yielded the 14 T cell receptor beta chains listed below, sequenced in a study of siplizumab effects on memory and regulatory T cells. TCRdb keeps only in-frame clones here, not all; method: immunoSEQ multiplex PCR. The sample has about 98,000 clones; roughly 90% are singletons. Sample: CD4+ T cells sorted from blood. Every receptor here comes from a human donor in good health.

The V call is TRBV6-1, the J call TRBJ2-7, with 9 nucleotides matching TRBD2. This CDR3 is built from 14 residues. Looked up from germline, CDR1 is MNHNS and CDR2 is SASEGT. V was clipped by 6 bases and J by 6 bases; unmatched bases: 9. The CDR3 DNA follows: TGTGCCAGCAGCCCGGGACTAGCACCGCGCGAGCAGTACTTC. Translation: CASSPGLAPREQYF.

The V gene is TRBV10-3, the J gene TRBJ1-1; perhaps TRBD1 as D (5 bases). V was cut by 4 bases and J by 4 bases, with 16 bases left in between. Germline loops: CDR1 ENHRY, CDR2 SYGVKD. The CDR3 runs 15 residues. The CDR3 DNA reads TGTGCCATCAGTGGGATAAATGTGGGGGGCACTGAAGCTTTCTTT. This translates into CAISGINVGGTEAFF.

The CDR3 is CASSYSRGQETQYF. CDR3 bases: TGTGCCAGCAGTTACTCGAGAGGGCAAGAGACCCAGTACTTC. The rearrangement links TRBV6-5 to TRBJ2-5, with D perhaps matching TRBD2 (5 bases). This CDR3 has 14 residues. V dropped 0 bases and J dropped 2 bases, with 7 bases sitting between them. Germline assignment: CDR1 MNHEY and CDR2 SVGAGI.

The J gene is TRBJ1-4, the V gene TRBV28; no clear D gene. Germline CDR1 and CDR2: MDHEN and SYDVKM. The V end lost 6 bases, the J end lost 4 bases, and 12 bases lay between the germline ends. The CDR3 contains 14 residues. In nucleotides, the CDR3 is TGTGCCAGCAGGAAGGGTGGGAGTAATGAAAAACTGTTTTTT. The encoded protein is CASRKGGSNEKLFF.

This clone appeared once. The chain recombines TRBV14 with TRBJ2-1, with TRBD1 matching over 9 bases. This CDR3 region has 15 residues. Germline V lookup: CDR1 SGHDN, CDR2 FVKESK. V was pared by 4 bases and J by 4 bases, with 5 bases of the junction left unmatched. The CDR3 here is CASSPPGQGYNEQFF. DNA of the CDR3: TGTGCCAGCAGCCCCCCGGGACAGGGATACAATGAGCAGTTCTTC.

The chain has TRBV5-1 and TRBJ1-1, with no clear D. This CDR3 spans 12 amino acids. The germline V gene has CDR1 SGHRS and CDR2 YFSETQ. The V gene lost 7 bases and the J gene lost 2 bases, with 9 bases spanning the gap. The CDR3 DNA is TGCGCCAGCTCTTCGGATAACACTGAAGCTTTCTTT. This encodes CASSSDNTEAFF.

The rearrangement uses TRBV7-6 and TRBJ2-5, with 7 bases identical to TRBD2. This CDR3 comprises 14 residues. V dropped 3 bases and J dropped 4; count of bases not matched to a gene: 5. Germline CDR1 reads SGHVS; CDR2 reads FNYEAQ. The CDR3 loop is CASSFLAGAETQYF. CDR3 nucleotides: TGTGCCAGCAGCTTTTTGGCGGGAGCAGAGACCCAGTACTTC. The full variable domain, its missing parts supplied by reference TRBV7-6 and TRBJ2-5, is GAGVSQSPRYKVTKRGQDVALRCDPISGHVSLYWYRQALGQGPEFLTYFNYEAQQDKSGLPNDRFSAERPEGSISTLTIQRTEQRDSAMYRCASSFLAGAETQYFGPGTRLLVL.

Worth noting for this clone: Other DNA sequences in the sample encode the same CDR3. The gene calls are TRBV7-8 and TRBJ2-2; 7 bases are a match to TRBD1. The length of the CDR3 is 14 residues. The V gene end was trimmed by 0 bases and the J gene end by 7 bases; junction bases not matched to a gene: 2. Per the germline V gene, CDR1 is SGHVS and CDR2 is FQNEAQ. The CDR3 reads CASSLARDSGELFF. The CDR3, as DNA: TGTGCCAGCAGCTTAGCCCGGGACAGCGGGGAGCTGTTTTTT. Drawing the rest from reference TRBV7-8 and TRBJ2-2, the complete variable domain is GAGVSQSPRYKVAKRGQDVALRCDPISGHVSLFWYQQALGQGPEFLTYFQNEAQLDKSGLPSDRFFAERPEGSVSTLKIQRTQQEDSAVYLCASSLARDSGELFFGEGSRLTVL.

The count of this clone is one. J is TRBJ1-3 and V is TRBV30; 8 nucleotides align to TRBD1. CDR1 and CDR2 from the germline V gene are GTSNPN and SVGIG (reference sequence). V lost 3 bases and J lost 2; bases outside the gene matches: 9. This CDR3 contains 16 residues. The CDR3 DNA sequence: TGTGCCTGGAGCACCCAACCCAGGGGGCCTGGAAACACCATATATTTT. Amino acids: CAWSTQPRGPGNTIYF. Using reference TRBV30 and TRBJ1-3 for the parts outside the CDR3, the full variable domain is SQTIHQWPATLVQPVGSPLSLECTVEGTSNPNLYWYRQAAGRGLQLLFYSVGIGQISSEVPQNLSASRPQDRQFILSSKKLLLSDSGFYLCAWSTQPRGPGNTIYFGEGSWLTVV.

The chain carries TRBV28 and TRBJ1-2; D is perhaps TRBD1 (5 bases). Trimming took 7 bases from V and 7 from J, leaving 16 bases between them. Germline V CDR1 and CDR2: MDHEN, SYDVKM. There are 13 residues in the CDR3. The CDR3 DNA is TGTGCCAGCACGGCACAGAGGGGAGTTGGCTACACCTTC. As protein: CASTAQRGVGYTF.

The chain employs TRBV29-1 and TRBJ1-2, with D tentatively TRBD1 (6 bases). CDR3 length: 15 residues. Germline CDR1 and CDR2: SQVTM and ANQGSEA. The V end lost 4 bases, the J end lost 4 bases, and 19 bases lay between the germline ends. The CDR3 nucleotides read TGCAGCGTTGGAGGGGCTAGGGGGACGGGCTATGGCTACACCTTC. Translated: CSVGGARGTGYGYTF.

This clone has just a few counts. V usage is TRBV5-4 and J usage is TRBJ2-5; TRBD1 matches at 8 bases. The V gene's germline CDR1 is SGHNT and CDR2 YYREEE (reference sequence). V shed 4 bases and J 5 bases; nucleotides not matched to a gene: 7. This CDR3 has 14 residues. The CDR3 protein is CASSLDRVRETQYF. The CDR3 region has the DNA TGTGCCAGCAGCCTGGACAGGGTGAGGGAGACCCAGTACTTC.

This chain joins TRBV5-4 and TRBJ1-4, with 7 positions matching TRBD1. The CDR3 spans 14 residues. Germline values: CDR1 SGHNT, CDR2 YYREEE (reference sequence). V lost 4 bases and J lost 2; bases outside the gene matches: 2. The CDR3 here is CASSQDRTNEKLFF. The CDR3 region has the DNA TGTGCCAGCAGCCAGGACAGGACTAATGAAAAACTGTTTTTT. Based on the CDR3 plus reference TRBV5-4 and TRBJ1-4, the full variable domain is ETGVTQSPTHLIKTRGQQVTLRCSSQSGHNTVSWYQQALGQGPQFIFQYYREEENGRGNFPPRFSGLQFPNYSSELNVNALELDDSALYLCASSQDRTNEKLFFGSGTQLSVL.

This chain connects TRBV6-5 to TRBJ1-1, with D perhaps matching TRBD1 (5 bases). Germline V gene data show CDR1 as MNHEY and CDR2 as SVGAGI. The CDR3 contains 16 residues. Trimming removed 4 bases at V and 0 bases at J, with 15 bases between. CDR3 nucleotides: TGTGCCAGCAGTTCCCTCGGTGGGGGTCTGAACACTGAAGCTTTCTTT. This encodes CASSSLGGGLNTEAFF.